These T cell receptor beta chains were read from a single sample in a study of blood T cell repertoires in COVID-19. Some clones are missing from TCRdb's copy, which holds only in-frame ones; the method was immunoSEQ multiplex PCR. This sample carries about 21,000 clones, 84% of them seen once, and the ten largest clones take 2.5% to 4%. The sequenced material came from peripheral blood. The receptor set was obtained from a man aged 40-49 years with acute or convalescent COVID-19. The CDR3 runs from the conserved cysteine through the conserved F or W. D genes are given only for firm matches. For some rows the clone size is stated as once, few or many, or as a class when expanded; others skip it.

J,V,D,size,DNA,CDR3
TRBJ2-1,TRBV15,TRBD2,NA,TGTGCCACCAGCACCGAAGTATTGGGACTAGCGGGATCGGGCTCGGATGAGCAGTTCTTC,CATSTEVLGLAGSGSDEQFF
TRBJ1-1,TRBV6-6,NA,NA,TGTGCCAGCAGTCTCTCCGGGACAATGAACACTGAAGCTTTCTTT,CASSLSGTMNTEAFF
TRBJ1-6,TRBV4-1,NA,few,TGCGCCAGCAGCCCGGGTTCCTATAATTCACCCCTCCACTTT,CASSPGSYNSPLHF
TRBJ2-1,TRBV29-1,TRBD2,NA,TGCAGCGTTGTAGTGGCGGGAGACAATGAGCAGTTCTTC,CSVVVAGDNEQFF
TRBJ2-1,TRBV15,NA,NA,TGTGCCACCAGCAGAGATCCCTCCGTTTCCTACAATGAGCAGTTCTTC,CATSRDPSVSYNEQFF
TRBJ2-7,TRBV12-5,NA,NA,TGTGCTAGTGGTTTAGGGGCATCAGCAGGCGAGCAGTACTTC,CASGLGASAGEQYF
TRBJ1-2,TRBV6-5,TRBD1,NA,TGTGCCAGCAGGGCGGACAGGGGGCCTCGCTACACCTTC,CASRADRGPRYTF
TRBJ2-3,TRBV6-2/TRBV6-3,NA,NA,TGTGCCAGCACCCCTCTTGGCGGCTCTAGCACAGATACGCAGTATTTT,CASTPLGGSSTDTQYF
TRBJ1-5,TRBV6-2/TRBV6-3,NA,NA,TGTGCCAGCAGTTACGGGGCAGGGCTCGGCAATCAGCCCCAGCATTTT,CASSYGAGLGNQPQHF
TRBJ1-1,TRBV6-6,NA,once,TGTGCCAGCAGCGACGAAGGCGGAGCTTTCTTT,CASSDEGGAFF
TRBJ1-2,TRBV4-3,TRBD1,NA,TGCGCCAGCAGCCAAACCGGACAGGGGGCAGGTGGCTACACCTTC,CASSQTGQGAGGYTF
TRBJ2-7,TRBV12-3/TRBV12-4,NA,NA,TGTGCCAGCAGCAGGAGTCAGGGCTACGAGCAGTACTTC,CASSRSQGYEQYF